This T cell receptor (beta chain) was found in a study of regulatory T cells in long-lasting Graves disease. Study-wide results and caveats: The study found TRBV28, TRBJ1-2 and TRBJ2-5 favored in persistent disease.

The CDR3 runs 16 residues. Germline CDR1 SQVTM, CDR2 ANQGSEA. The junction had 9 bases not matched to a gene; V was cut back by 2 bases and J by 3 bases. Library construction for TCR beta used iRepertoire HTBI primers and Arm-PCR of CDR3 regions. TCRdb called the multiplex PCR reads again in MiXCR, with one record for every CDR3 protein. Altogether about 310,000 distinct CDR3 sequences are present, around 23% being singletons, with the ten largest covering roughly three fifths. The sample's time point: persistent/refractory GD, antithyroid drugs over 5 years with positive TRAb. PBMC-extracted RNA yielded the TCR library. Patients were enrolled at an endocrinology department in Xi'an, China. Staff drew around 8.6 milliliters of peripheral blood into EDTA tubes. Comment on this clonotype: Antigen unknown.

Sequenced material: peripheral blood mononuclear cells (PBMCs), taken when the disease was refractory, from a patient treated with antithyroid drugs. The J gene is TRBJ1-1, the V gene TRBV29-1; 10 bases match TRBD1. This receptor was taken from a female donor with Graves disease. The CDR3: CSVEQDRGSRDTEAFF. The CDR3 coding sequence is TGCAGCGTTGAACAGGACAGGGGGTCTAGGGACACTGAAGCTTTCTTT.